These 10 T cell receptor beta chains share one sample of origin, sequenced in a study of early T cells in non-severe SARS-CoV-2 infection. TCRdb recomputed calls from the 5' RACE reads with MiXCR, one row per CDR3 protein. The sample holds roughly 80,000 distinct CDR3 sequences, roughly 16% seen once. Specimen: whole blood. These receptors came from an adult who was a healthcare worker with PCR-confirmed SARS-CoV-2 infection or an uninfected control (not recorded which).

This rearrangement joins TRBV5-1 to TRBJ2-7; TRBD1 agrees at 8 bases. The CDR3 totals 14 residues. Losses at the gene ends were 4 bases for V and 7 bases for J; bases not matched to a gene: 10. Germline CDR1 is SGHRS and CDR2 is YFSETQ. In DNA form, the CDR3 reads TGCGCCAGCAGCCCGGGACAGGTTCCAGGTGAGCAGTACTTC. This sequence encodes CASSPGQVPGEQYF.

This sequence joins TRBV5-5 and TRBJ1-1; 8 bases match TRBD1. Germline CDR1 reads SGHKS; CDR2 reads YYEKEE (reference sequence). The CDR3 covers 14 residues. V was clipped by 6 bases and J by 5 bases; unmatched bases: 9. The CDR3 DNA reads TGTGCCAGCAACCCACAGGGGGGAAGGACTGAAGCTTTCTTT. Translated: CASNPQGGRTEAFF.

The J gene is TRBJ2-1, the V gene TRBV15; 7 bases are shared with TRBD2. Germline-derived CDR1 and CDR2 are LNHNV and YYDKDF (reference sequence). CDR3 length equals 19 residues. V gave up 0 bases and J gave up 2 bases; unmatched junction bases: 13. CDR3 sequence reads: CATSRDAGMGGRTYNEQFF. The CDR3 nucleotides read TGTGCCACCAGCAGAGATGCAGGGATGGGAGGGCGTACCTACAATGAGCAGTTCTTC.

The genes are TRBV11-2 and TRBJ2-3; D is possibly TRBD1 (6 bases). The CDR3 contains 13 residues. Germline loops: CDR1 SGHAT, CDR2 FQNNGV. The V end lost 5 bases, the J end lost 5 bases, and 11 bases lay between the germline ends. This CDR3 is CASSHVGGDTQYF. The CDR3 DNA follows: TGTGCCAGCAGCCACGTAGGGGGAGATACGCAGTATTTT. The full variable domain, rest sourced from reference TRBV11-2 and TRBJ2-3, is EAGVAQSPRYKIIEKRQSVAFWCNPISGHATLYWYQQILGQGPKLLIQFQNNGVVDDSQLPKDRFSAERLKGVDSTLKIQPAKLEDSAVYLCASSHVGGDTQYFGPGTRLTVL.

The table lists this clonotype with a few counts. This rearrangement joins TRBV5-4 to TRBJ2-7, with a weak D call TRBD2 (5 bases). Germline V gene sequence: CDR1 SGHNT, CDR2 YYREEE (reference sequence). This CDR3 has 14 residues. Trimming removed 0 bases at V and 6 bases at J, with 13 bases between. The chain's CDR3 is CASSLVGDPLEQYF. CDR3 nucleotide sequence: TGTGCCAGCAGCTTGGTCGGGGATCCACTCGAGCAGTACTTC. The full variable domain, in which reference TRBV5-4 and TRBJ2-7 provide the parts outside the CDR3, is ETGVTQSPTHLIKTRGQQVTLRCSSQSGHNTVSWYQQALGQGPQFIFQYYREEENGRGNFPPRFSGLQFPNYSSELNVNALELDDSALYLCASSLVGDPLEQYFGPGTRLTVT.

This clonotype appeared a few times. The chain joins TRBV11-2 to TRBJ2-5, with 7 bases lining up with TRBD1. The V gene end was trimmed by 5 bases and the J gene end by 5 bases; junction bases not matched to a gene: 14. CDR3 length equals 16 residues. The V gene's germline CDR1 is SGHAT and CDR2 FQNNGV. CDR3 sequence (DNA): TGTGCCAGCAGCCGGACCCCGCAGGGGGTGTTTGAGACCCAGTACTTC. Encoded protein: CASSRTPQGVFETQYF.

J is TRBJ2-1 and V is TRBV3-1; TRBD2 matches 10 bases. J lost 4 bases, V lost 6 bases, and 9 bases had no gene match. CDR1 and CDR2 (germline): LGHDT, YNNKEL (reference sequence). CDR3 size: 16 residues. The CDR3 DNA follows: TGTGCCAGCAGTCCAGCGGGAGGGCCTGGTTACAATGAGCAGTTCTTC. Its translation: CASSPAGGPGYNEQFF.

A few counts support this clonotype. The genes are TRBV10-3 and TRBJ2-1; 7 positions match TRBD2. The CDR3 is 16 residues long. Germline V lookup: CDR1 ENHRY, CDR2 SYGVKD. J lost 4 bases, V lost 0 bases, and 6 bases had no gene match. The CDR3 loop is CAISESTSAKYNEQFF. The CDR3 region has the DNA TGTGCCATCAGTGAGTCAACTAGCGCCAAATACAATGAGCAGTTCTTC.

V is TRBV5-1 and J is TRBJ2-7; either TRBD1 or TRBD2 may supply D (6 bases each). Trimming cost V 0 bases and J 2 bases, with 15 bases left between them. CDR1 is SGHRS, CDR2 YFSETQ, per germline. This CDR3 is built from 16 residues. The CDR3 nucleotides are TGCGCCAGCAGCTTGGAGGGGGGACTGCCAGCCTACGAGCAGTACTTC. It translates to CASSLEGGLPAYEQYF.

The genes are TRBV15 and TRBJ2-7; 9 bases are shared with TRBD1. The germline V gene encodes CDR1 LNHNV and CDR2 YYDKDF (reference sequence). CDR3 size: 16 residues. Trimming at V came to 3 bases and at J to 2 bases, leaving 8 bases not matched to a gene. The CDR3, as DNA: TGTGCCACCAGCAGCCTCGAGGGGGACAGGGCCTACGAGCAGTACTTC. Translation gives CATSSLEGDRAYEQYF.